This TCR beta chain was recovered during a study of shared clonotypes between healthy human individuals. Study-wide findings and caveats: Naive CD4 clonotypes were shared across a few donors at roughly 5.3%.

Naive-designated CD8 cells lacked CD45RO, were positively enriched for CCR7, and omitted terminally differentiated effector memory CD45RA+ cells. The donors, healthy adults who were HIV-negative, had experienced no recent acute infections or vaccinations. A word on this clone: Antigen: not known. The same CDR3 is also encoded by other DNA sequences in this sample.

V was pared by 3 bases and J by 0 bases, with 6 bases between. CDR1 is MDHEN, CDR2 SYDVKM, per germline. This CDR3 contains 14 residues. Sequenced by immunoSEQ multiplex PCR; TCRdb stores in-frame clones only, minus some. The sample yields about 2,100,000 clones, about 92% seen once. The chain joins TRBV28 to TRBJ1-3; D not resolved. Sequenced: naive CD8+ T cells from PBMCs. The TCR was taken from a man in his late teens or twenties in good health. Some clones in this sample may be carry-over from other donors' samples. CDR3 sequence reads: CASSFGSSGNTIYF. CDR3 sequence (DNA): TGTGCCAGCAGTTTCGGGAGCTCTGGAAACACCATATATTTT.